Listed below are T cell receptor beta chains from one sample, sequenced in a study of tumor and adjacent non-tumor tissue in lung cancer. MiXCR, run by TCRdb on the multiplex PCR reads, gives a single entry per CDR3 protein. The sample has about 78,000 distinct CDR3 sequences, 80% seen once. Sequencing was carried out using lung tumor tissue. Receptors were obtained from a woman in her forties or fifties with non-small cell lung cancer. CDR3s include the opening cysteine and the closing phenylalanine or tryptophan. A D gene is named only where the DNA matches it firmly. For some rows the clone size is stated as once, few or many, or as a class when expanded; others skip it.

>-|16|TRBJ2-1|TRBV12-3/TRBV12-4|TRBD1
TGTGCCAACAGTCCCAGGGGGCGGACTGTGGACAATGAGCAGTTCTTC
CANSPRGRTVDNEQFF
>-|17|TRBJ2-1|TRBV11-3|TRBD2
TGTGCCAGCAGCTCGGGACTAGCGGGAGGGCCCTACAATGAGCAGTTCTTC
CASSSGLAGGPYNEQFF
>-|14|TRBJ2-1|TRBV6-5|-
TGTGCCAGCAGTTATGTCGGGATGAGGTGTGAGCAATTCTTC
CASSYVGMRCEQFF
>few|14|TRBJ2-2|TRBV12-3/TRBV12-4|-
TGTACCAGCAGCCCCAGAGGGCACACCGGGGAGCTGTTTTTT
CTSSPRGHTGELFF
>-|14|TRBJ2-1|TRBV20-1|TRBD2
TGCAGTGCTAGACTGGGACTACCACACTATGAGCAGTTCTTC
CSARLGLPHYEQFF
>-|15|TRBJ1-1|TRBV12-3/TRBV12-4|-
TGTGCCAGTAGGAACTTAAAAACGGGCAACACTGAAGCTATCTTT
CASRNLKTGNTEAIF
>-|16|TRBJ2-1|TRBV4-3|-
TGCGCCAGCAGCGATGGGACGGCGGGGCCCGGCCGAGAGCACTTCTTC
CASSDGTAGPGREHFF
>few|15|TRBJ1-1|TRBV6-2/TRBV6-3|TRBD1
TGTACCAGCAGTTGGAGGACAGGGGGCAACACTGAAGCATTCTTT
CTSSWRTGGNTEAFF
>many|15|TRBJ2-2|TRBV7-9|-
TGTGCCAGCAGCCCGGTGGCAGGTAACACCGGGGAGCTGTTTTTT
CASSPVAGNTGELFF
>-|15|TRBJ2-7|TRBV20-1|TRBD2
TGCAGTGTTAGGCCATCTAGCGGGAATCCCTACGAGCAGTACTTC
CSVRPSSGNPYEQYF
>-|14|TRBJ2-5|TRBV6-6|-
TGTGCCACCAGTTCCGGGAACCCGCCGGGGACCCAATACTTC
CATSSGNPPGTQYF
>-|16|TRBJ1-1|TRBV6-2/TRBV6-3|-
TGTGCCAATAGTTACGCCCTGACTCCGAGCGGGACTGAAGCTTTCTTT
CANSYALTPSGTEAFF
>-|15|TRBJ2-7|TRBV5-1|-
TGCGCCAGCAGCTCATCCATGACAACCTCCTACGAGCAGTACTTC
CASSSSMTTSYEQYF
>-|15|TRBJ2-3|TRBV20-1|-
TGCAGTGCTATAGATCCAGGACAAGTCACAGGTATGCAGTATTTT
CSAIDPGQVTGMQYF
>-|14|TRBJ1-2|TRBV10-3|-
TGTGCCATCAGTCTAGGGTTTTGGAAGTATCGCTACACCTTC
CAISLGFWKYRYTF
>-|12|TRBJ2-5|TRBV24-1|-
TGTGCCACCAGTAACATGAGGGAGACCCAGTATTTC
CATSNMRETQYF
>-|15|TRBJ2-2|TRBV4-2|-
TGTGTCAGCAGCCAAGATTTCGCAGTCACCGGGGAGCTGTTTTTT
CVSSQDFAVTGELFF